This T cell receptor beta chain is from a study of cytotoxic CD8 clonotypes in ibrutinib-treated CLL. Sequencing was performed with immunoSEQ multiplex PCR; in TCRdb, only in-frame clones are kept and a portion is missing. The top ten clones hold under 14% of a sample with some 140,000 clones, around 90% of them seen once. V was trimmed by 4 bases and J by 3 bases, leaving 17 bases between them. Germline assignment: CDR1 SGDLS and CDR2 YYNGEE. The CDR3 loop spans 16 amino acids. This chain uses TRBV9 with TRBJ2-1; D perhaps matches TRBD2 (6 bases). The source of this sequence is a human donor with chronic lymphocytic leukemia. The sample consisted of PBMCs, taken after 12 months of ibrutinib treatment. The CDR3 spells CASSSHRDSLYNEQFF. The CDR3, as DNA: TGTGCCAGCAGCTCCCACCGGGACTCTCTCTACAATGAGCAGTTCTTC.